The 28 T cell receptor beta chains given below trace back to one sample, sequenced in a study of cytomegalovirus exposure and HLA in healthy donors. The study ran its PCR with 60 Vbeta and 13 Jbeta primers. Using immunoSEQ multiplex PCR, the repertoire was profiled, and TCRdb retains in-frame clones only, with some absent. The table lists about 130,000 clones, around 68% of them singletons, with less than 4% in the top ten. The sample was PBMCs. The receptors here all came from a middle-aged man in good health and CMV-seropositive.

This chain uses TRBV29-1 with TRBJ1-4; D is uncertain. CDR3 length: 13 residues. CDR1 and CDR2 from the germline V gene are SQVTM and ANQGSEA. Deletions cut 5 bases from V and 0 bases from J, with 7 bases between. DNA for the CDR3: TGCAGCGTTATCAGAACAACTAATGAAAAACTGTTTTTT. Its protein is CSVIRTTNEKLFF. The variable domain in full, with the rest retrieved from reference TRBV29-1 and TRBJ1-4, is SAVISQKPSRDICQRGTSLTIQCQVDSQVTMMFWYRQQPGQSLTLIATANQGSEATYESGFVIDKFPISRPNLTFSTLTVSNMSPEDSSIYLCSVIRTTNEKLFFGSGTQLSVL.

This chain links TRBV11-3 with TRBJ2-7; the D is unclear. V shed 2 bases and J shed 1 base, with 15 bases lying between them. CDR3 length equals 16 residues. CDR1 is SGHNT and CDR2 is YENEEA in the germline V gene. In nucleotides, the CDR3 is TGTGCCAGCAGCTTAACGAGTGGGCTTACATCCTACGAGCAGTACTTC. It codes for CASSLTSGLTSYEQYF.

The chain combines TRBV18 with TRBJ2-7; TRBD2 aligns across 8 bases. V shed 1 base, J shed 1 base, and the junction held 12 bases outside the gene matches. This CDR3 has 18 amino acids. Germline V gives CDR1 KGHSH, CDR2 LQKENI. CDR3 amino acids: CASSPRNSGAAKSYEQYF. CDR3 in DNA: TGTGCCAGCTCACCACGGAATAGCGGGGCGGCCAAGTCCTACGAGCAGTACTTC. Looking up the rest from reference TRBV18 and TRBJ2-7 gives the full variable domain: NAGVMQNPRHLVRRRGQEARLRCSPMKGHSHVYWYRQLPEEGLKFMVYLQKENIIDESGMPKERFSAEFPKEGPSILRIQQVVRGDSAAYFCASSPRNSGAAKSYEQYFGPGTRLTVT.

This chain connects TRBV29-1 to TRBJ2-1; 13 bases line up with TRBD2. CDR1 and CDR2 (germline): SQVTM, ANQGSEA. Unmatched junction bases numbered 3, after V lost 6 bases and J lost 7 bases. This CDR3 has 13 amino acids. The CDR3 region has the DNA TGCAGCGTACGACTAGCGGGAGGAAATGAGCAGTTCTTC. It translates to CSVRLAGGNEQFF.

The V and J genes are TRBV15 and TRBJ2-1; a weak D match, TRBD2 (5 bases). CDR3 length: 14 residues. Germline V gene sequence: CDR1 LNHNV, CDR2 YYDKDF (reference sequence). V lost 3 bases to trimming and J lost 6 bases, with 12 bases between them. CDR3 amino acids: CATSRVGVFNEQFF. The CDR3 nucleotides are TGTGCCACCAGCAGGGTCGGGGTATTCAATGAGCAGTTCTTC. The full variable domain, completed using reference TRBV15 and TRBJ2-1, is DAMVIQNPRYQVTQFGKPVTLSCSQTLNHNVMYWYQQKSSQAPKLLFHYYDKDFNNEADTPDNFQSRRPNTSFCFLDIRSPGLGDTAMYLCATSRVGVFNEQFFGPGTRLTVL.

The chain carries TRBV19 and TRBJ1-5; 7 bases align to TRBD1. CDR1 and CDR2 (germline): LNHDA, SQIVND (reference sequence). Trimming cost V 6 bases and J 2 bases; bases outside gene matches: 4. The CDR3 runs to 14 residues. In DNA form, the CDR3 reads TGTGCCAGTAGCCAAGGGGGCGGCAATCAGCCCCAGCATTTT. This sequence encodes CASSQGGGNQPQHF.

In the case of this clone: Distinct nucleotide sequences in the sample also encode this CDR3. This sequence joins TRBV20-1 and TRBJ1-2; possibly TRBD1 for D (5 bases). Trimming shortened V by 1 base and J by 6 bases, and 6 bases separated the two germline ends. The CDR3 length is 11 residues. From germline, CDR1 is DFQATT and CDR2 SNEGSKA (reference sequence). This CDR3 reads CSARGGHGYTF. In DNA, the CDR3 is TGCAGTGCTAGAGGGGGCCATGGCTACACCTTC.

CDR3 nucleotides: TGTGCCATGTTGCGCGGGCGGGGCACCGGGGAGCTGTTTTTT. Residues: CAMLRGRGTGELFF. The chain links TRBV2 to TRBJ2-2, with D possibly being TRBD2 (6 bases). V lost 10 bases, J lost 4 bases, and 16 bases lay in between. The CDR3 covers 14 residues. Germline loops: CDR1 SNHLY, CDR2 FYNNEI. Looking up the rest from reference TRBV2 and TRBJ2-2 gives the full variable domain: EPEVTQTPSHQVTQMGQEVILRCVPISNHLYFYWYRQILGQKVEFLVSFYNNEISEKSEIFDDQFSVERPDGSNFTLKIRSTKLEDSAMYFCAMLRGRGTGELFFGEGSRLTVL.

This clone was picked up a small number of times. V gene TRBV2 combines with J gene TRBJ2-1; 12 nucleotides align to TRBD2. The CDR3 length is 14 residues. Per germline, CDR1 SNHLY and CDR2 FYNNEI. The V gene end was trimmed by 6 bases and the J gene end by 6 bases; junction bases not matched to a gene: 3. CDR3 residues: CASRLAGGVNEQFF. CDR3 coding DNA: TGTGCCAGCAGACTAGCGGGAGGTGTCAATGAGCAGTTCTTC.

V and J are TRBV7-9 and TRBJ2-1; 7 nucleotides agree with TRBD2. CDR1 and CDR2 (germline): SEHNR, FQNEAQ (reference sequence). This CDR3 region has 14 residues. The junction had 3 bases not matched to a gene; V was cut back by 5 bases and J by 2 bases. The DNA of the CDR3 is TGTGCCAGCAGCCACGGACTAGCCTACAATGAGCAGTTCTTC. This gives the protein CASSHGLAYNEQFF.

The table lists this clone with a count of one. The chain joins TRBV5-1 to TRBJ2-2; 8 bases are a match to TRBD1. Germline-derived CDR1 and CDR2 are SGHRS and YFSETQ. The CDR3 is 14 residues long. The junction had 7 bases not matched to a gene; V was cut back by 5 bases and J by 7 bases. The CDR3 protein is CASRALQGGGELFF. The CDR3 DNA reads TGCGCCAGCAGAGCACTACAGGGGGGCGGGGAGCTGTTTTTT.

The genes are TRBV15 and TRBJ1-1; the D is unclear. Trimming cost V 0 bases and J 1 base, with 12 bases left between them. This CDR3 is 16 amino acids long. Germline V gives CDR1 LNHNV, CDR2 YYDKDF (reference sequence). CDR3 region: CATSRDLPGSNTEAFF. In DNA form, the CDR3 reads TGTGCCACCAGCAGAGATCTGCCAGGATCGAACACTGAAGCTTTCTTT. Full variable domain (remainder filled in from reference TRBV15 and TRBJ1-1): DAMVIQNPRYQVTQFGKPVTLSCSQTLNHNVMYWYQQKSSQAPKLLFHYYDKDFNNEADTPDNFQSRRPNTSFCFLDIRSPGLGDTAMYLCATSRDLPGSNTEAFFGQGTRLTVV.

The chain links TRBV5-4 to TRBJ2-7; D possibly corresponds to TRBD1 (8 bases). This CDR3 region has 15 residues. The V gene lost 0 bases and the J gene lost 2 bases, with 12 bases spanning the gap. The germline V gene encodes CDR1 SGHNT and CDR2 YYREEE (reference sequence). CDR3 in amino acids: CASSLEQGGTYEQYF. In nucleotides, the CDR3 is TGTGCCAGCAGCTTGGAACAGGGGGGGACCTACGAGCAGTACTTC. Combining the CDR3 with reference TRBV5-4 and TRBJ2-7 gives the whole variable domain ETGVTQSPTHLIKTRGQQVTLRCSSQSGHNTVSWYQQALGQGPQFIFQYYREEENGRGNFPPRFSGLQFPNYSSELNVNALELDDSALYLCASSLEQGGTYEQYFGPGTRLTVT.

The rearrangement joins TRBV5-5 to TRBJ1-2, with TRBD1 as a possible D gene (5 bases). Germline assignment: CDR1 SGHKS and CDR2 YYEKEE (reference sequence). Trimming took off 0 bases at V and 4 bases at J, with 10 bases between the two ends. This CDR3 is built from 14 residues. CDR3 in amino acids: CASSLAGQTYGYTF. For the CDR3, the DNA is TGTGCCAGCAGCTTGGCCGGACAAACCTATGGCTACACCTTC.

The chain employs TRBV10-3 and TRBJ1-1, with D possibly TRBD1 on 6 matching bases. Trimming removed 5 bases from V and 6 bases from J, with 13 bases in between. This CDR3 is 13 amino acids long. CDR1 ENHRY and CDR2 SYGVKD come from the germline V gene. The CDR3 DNA sequence: TGTGCCATCAGTCCCGCGGGGGGCCCTGAAGCTTTCTTT. This translates into CAISPAGGPEAFF.

The rearrangement joins TRBV19 to TRBJ1-5; D unresolved. V lost 5 bases and J lost 0, with 8 bases in between. Looked up from germline, CDR1 is LNHDA and CDR2 is SQIVND (reference sequence). This CDR3 has 14 amino acids. The CDR3 sequence: CASSPQVSNQPQHF. The CDR3 nucleotides are TGTGCCAGTAGTCCCCAGGTTAGCAATCAGCCCCAGCATTTT.

The chain has TRBV7-2 and TRBJ2-1; 10 positions match TRBD1. The junction had 3 bases not matched to a gene; V was cut back by 4 bases and J by 6 bases. Germline values: CDR1 SGHTA, CDR2 FQGNSA. The CDR3 sequence is 14 residues long. CDR3 nucleotide sequence: TGTGCCAGCAGCTCACGGGACAGGGGCAATGAGCAGTTCTTC. Amino acid sequence: CASSSRDRGNEQFF.

This clone came up a few times. The chain joins TRBV7-2 to TRBJ1-4; 7 positions match TRBD1. V gave up 5 bases and J gave up 4 bases; unmatched junction bases: 7. Germline values: CDR1 SGHTA, CDR2 FQGNSA. The CDR3 is 15 residues long. CDR3 sequence reads: CASSHRQGGNEKLFF. CDR3 DNA: TGTGCCAGCAGCCACCGACAGGGTGGTAATGAAAAACTGTTTTTT.

V gene TRBV29-1 combines with J gene TRBJ2-5; D possibly corresponds to TRBD2 (5 bases). This CDR3 contains 14 residues. Trimming took 4 bases from V and 5 from J, leaving 17 bases between them. CDR1 is SQVTM, CDR2 ANQGSEA, per germline. CDR3: CSVGRAARGETQYF. The CDR3 DNA reads as TGCAGCGTTGGCCGCGCGGCCCGCGGGGAGACCCAGTACTTC.

This clone has only a few counts. The rearrangement uses TRBV19 and TRBJ2-6, with D hard to call. Trimming took off 3 bases at V and 0 bases at J, with 6 bases between the two ends. Germline CDR1 is LNHDA and CDR2 is SQIVND (reference sequence). This CDR3 contains 15 residues. CDR3 nucleotides: TGTGCCAGTAGTATCACTCCCTCTGGGGCCAACGTCCTGACTTTC. It yields the protein CASSITPSGANVLTF.

The genes are TRBV5-4 and TRBJ2-3; 8 bases map to TRBD1. The V and J ends lost 5 bases and 1 base, in that order; junction bases with no gene match: 12. Germline assignment: CDR1 SGHNT and CDR2 YYREEE (reference sequence). The CDR3 totals 17 residues. CDR3 DNA sequence: TGTGCCAGCAGTTCCAGCAGGGGGCGGGGCGGCACAGATACGCAGTATTTT. Translating gives CASSSSRGRGGTDTQYF.

CDR3 in amino acids: CASSVGTSGNNEQFF. The CDR3 coding sequence is TGTGCCAGCAGCGTCGGGACTAGCGGAAACAATGAGCAGTTCTTC. The rearrangement links TRBV5-4 to TRBJ2-1; 11 bases fit TRBD2. Germline CDR1 SGHNT, CDR2 YYREEE (reference sequence). V was clipped by 4 bases and J by 5 bases; unmatched bases: 5. This CDR3 comprises 15 residues.

The sample holds one count of this clone. This chain connects TRBV5-1 to TRBJ2-2; 9 nucleotides line up with TRBD1. CDR1 SGHRS and CDR2 YFSETQ come from the germline V gene. This CDR3 region has 18 residues. V lost 4 bases to trimming and J lost 5 bases; unmatched junction nucleotides: 15. CDR3 protein: CASSRDDVGTGWTGELFF. DNA of the CDR3: TGCGCCAGCAGCCGGGACGACGTCGGGACAGGGTGGACCGGGGAGCTGTTTTTT.

The chain has TRBV4-2 and TRBJ2-2; D is possibly TRBD2 (6 bases). Between the trimmed V and J ends, which lost 2 bases and 0 bases, there was a span of 7 bases. The CDR3 totals 15 residues. Germline V gene sequence: CDR1 LGHNA, CDR2 YNFKEQ. The CDR3 is CASSQPGANTGELFF. CDR3 sequence (DNA): TGTGCCAGCAGCCAACCGGGAGCGAACACCGGGGAGCTGTTTTTT.

The chain is built from TRBV11-2 and TRBJ2-7, with 7 bases aligning to TRBD1. The V and J ends lost 3 bases and 1 base, in that order; junction bases with no gene match: 9. Germline V gene sequence: CDR1 SGHAT, CDR2 FQNNGV. This CDR3 is 16 amino acids long. The DNA for the CDR3 is TGTGCCAGCAGCTTGGCCGGGACAGAGTTTTCCTACGAGCAGTACTTC. It yields the protein CASSLAGTEFSYEQYF.

The chain recombines TRBV19 with TRBJ2-1, with D possibly TRBD2 on 6 matching bases. CDR1 is LNHDA and CDR2 is SQIVND in the germline V gene (reference sequence). This CDR3 has 17 amino acids. Trimming cost V 5 bases and J 2 bases, with 19 bases left between them. This chain's CDR3 is CASSPTGSGRTYNEQFF. The CDR3 coding sequence is TGTGCCAGTAGTCCCACGGGGAGCGGGCGAACCTACAATGAGCAGTTCTTC.

The chain couples TRBV7-9 to TRBJ2-3, with 10 bases matching TRBD2. Germline V lookup: CDR1 SEHNR, CDR2 FQNEAQ (reference sequence). CDR3 length: 15 amino acids. The trim removed 1 base at V and 4 bases at J, leaving 2 bases unmatched. The CDR3 DNA reads as TGTGCCAGCAGCTTAGGAGCGGGGGGGGCAGATACGCAGTATTTT. Protein: CASSLGAGGADTQYF.

This chain links TRBV11-3 with TRBJ2-3; TRBD2 might be the D (6 bases). CDR1 is SGHNT and CDR2 is YENEEA in the germline V gene. Trimming cost V 6 bases and J 2 bases, with 18 bases left between them. This CDR3 contains 16 residues. The CDR3 region is CASSRAGVGFTDTQYF. In DNA, the CDR3 is TGTGCCAGCAGTCGAGCGGGTGTGGGGTTCACAGATACGCAGTATTTT.